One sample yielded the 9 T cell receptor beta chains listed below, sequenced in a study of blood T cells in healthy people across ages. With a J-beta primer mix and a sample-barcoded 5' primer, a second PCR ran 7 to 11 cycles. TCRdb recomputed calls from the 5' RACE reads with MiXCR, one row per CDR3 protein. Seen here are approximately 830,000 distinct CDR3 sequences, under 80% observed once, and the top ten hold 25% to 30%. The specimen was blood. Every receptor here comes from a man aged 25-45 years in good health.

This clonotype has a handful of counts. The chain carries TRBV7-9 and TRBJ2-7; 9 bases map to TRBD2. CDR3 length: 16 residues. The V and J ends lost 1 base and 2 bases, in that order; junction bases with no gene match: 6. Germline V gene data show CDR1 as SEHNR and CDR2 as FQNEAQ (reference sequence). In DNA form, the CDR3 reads TGTGCCAGCAGCTTAGTTGCAGCGGGGGGTCCCTACGAGCAGTACTTC. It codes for CASSLVAAGGPYEQYF. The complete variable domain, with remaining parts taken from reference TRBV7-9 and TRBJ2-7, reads DTGVSQNPRHKITKRGQNVTFRCDPISEHNRLYWYRQTLGQGPEFLTYFQNEAQLEKSRLLSDRFSAERPKGSFSTLEIQRTEQGDSAMYLCASSLVAAGGPYEQYFGPGTRLTVT.

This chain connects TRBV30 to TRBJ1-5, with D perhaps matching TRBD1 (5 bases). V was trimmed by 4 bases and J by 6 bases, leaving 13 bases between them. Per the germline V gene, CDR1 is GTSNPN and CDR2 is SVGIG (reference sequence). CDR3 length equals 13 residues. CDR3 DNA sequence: TGTGCCTGGAATGCAGGTGGGGGTCAGCCCCAGCATTTT. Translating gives CAWNAGGGQPQHF. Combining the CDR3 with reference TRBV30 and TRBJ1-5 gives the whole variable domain SQTIHQWPATLVQPVGSPLSLECTVEGTSNPNLYWYRQAAGRGLQLLFYSVGIGQISSEVPQNLSASRPQDRQFILSSKKLLLSDSGFYLCAWNAGGGQPQHFGDGTRLSIL.

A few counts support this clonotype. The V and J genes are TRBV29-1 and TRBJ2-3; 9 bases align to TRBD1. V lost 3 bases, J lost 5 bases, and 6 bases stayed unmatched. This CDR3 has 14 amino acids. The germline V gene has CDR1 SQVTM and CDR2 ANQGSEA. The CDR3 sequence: CSVERQGVVDTQYF. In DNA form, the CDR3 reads TGCAGCGTTGAGCGACAGGGGGTGGTAGATACGCAGTATTTT.

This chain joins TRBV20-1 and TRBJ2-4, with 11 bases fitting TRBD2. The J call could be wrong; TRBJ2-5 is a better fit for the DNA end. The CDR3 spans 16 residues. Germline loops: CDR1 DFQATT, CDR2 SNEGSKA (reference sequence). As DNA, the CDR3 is TGCAGTGCTGGAGGGCGTAGCGGGGGGGCTTTAGAGACCCAGTACTTC. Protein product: CSAGGRSGGALETQYF.

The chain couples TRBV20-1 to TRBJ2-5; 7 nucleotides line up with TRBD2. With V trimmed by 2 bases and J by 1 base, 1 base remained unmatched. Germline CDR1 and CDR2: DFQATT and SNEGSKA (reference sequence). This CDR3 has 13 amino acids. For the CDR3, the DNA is TGCAGTGCTAGACTAGCGGCCCAAGAGACCCAGTACTTC. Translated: CSARLAAQETQYF.

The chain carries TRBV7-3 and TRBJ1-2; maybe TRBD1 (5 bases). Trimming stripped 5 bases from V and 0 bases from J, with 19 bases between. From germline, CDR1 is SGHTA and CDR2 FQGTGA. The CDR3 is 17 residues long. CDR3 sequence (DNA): TGTGCCAGCAGCCAGGGACCCGTGACCTTAGCTAACTATGGCTACACCTTC. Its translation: CASSQGPVTLANYGYTF.

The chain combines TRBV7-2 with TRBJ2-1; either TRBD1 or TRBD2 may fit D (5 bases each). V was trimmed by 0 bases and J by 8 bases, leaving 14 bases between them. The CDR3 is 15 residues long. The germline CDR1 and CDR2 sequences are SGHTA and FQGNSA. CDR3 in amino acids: CASSLAQGRGDEQFF. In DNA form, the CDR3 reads TGTGCCAGCAGCTTAGCGCAGGGTCGGGGCGATGAGCAGTTCTTC. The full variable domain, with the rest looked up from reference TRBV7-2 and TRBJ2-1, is GAGVSQSPSNKVTEKGKDVELRCDPISGHTALYWYRQSLGQGLEFLIYFQGNSAPDKSGLPSDRFSAERTGGSVSTLTIQRTQQEDSAVYLCASSLAQGRGDEQFFGPGTRLTVL.

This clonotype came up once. CDR3 bases: TGTGCCAGCAGCGTAGAGGGGTTTGCCTACGAGCAGTACTTC. This codes for CASSVEGFAYEQYF. The genes are TRBV9 and TRBJ2-4, with a weak D call TRBD1 (5 bases). The DNA matches TRBJ2-7 better at its end, which makes the J call doubtful. CDR3 size: 14 residues. Germline V gives CDR1 SGDLS, CDR2 YYNGEE.

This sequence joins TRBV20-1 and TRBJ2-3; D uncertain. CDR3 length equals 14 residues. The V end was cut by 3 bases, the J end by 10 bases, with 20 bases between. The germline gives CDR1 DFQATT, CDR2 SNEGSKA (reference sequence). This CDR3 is CSASGRQLKDAQYF. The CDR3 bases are TGCAGTGCTAGCGGACGCCAACTTAAAGACGCGCAGTATTTT.